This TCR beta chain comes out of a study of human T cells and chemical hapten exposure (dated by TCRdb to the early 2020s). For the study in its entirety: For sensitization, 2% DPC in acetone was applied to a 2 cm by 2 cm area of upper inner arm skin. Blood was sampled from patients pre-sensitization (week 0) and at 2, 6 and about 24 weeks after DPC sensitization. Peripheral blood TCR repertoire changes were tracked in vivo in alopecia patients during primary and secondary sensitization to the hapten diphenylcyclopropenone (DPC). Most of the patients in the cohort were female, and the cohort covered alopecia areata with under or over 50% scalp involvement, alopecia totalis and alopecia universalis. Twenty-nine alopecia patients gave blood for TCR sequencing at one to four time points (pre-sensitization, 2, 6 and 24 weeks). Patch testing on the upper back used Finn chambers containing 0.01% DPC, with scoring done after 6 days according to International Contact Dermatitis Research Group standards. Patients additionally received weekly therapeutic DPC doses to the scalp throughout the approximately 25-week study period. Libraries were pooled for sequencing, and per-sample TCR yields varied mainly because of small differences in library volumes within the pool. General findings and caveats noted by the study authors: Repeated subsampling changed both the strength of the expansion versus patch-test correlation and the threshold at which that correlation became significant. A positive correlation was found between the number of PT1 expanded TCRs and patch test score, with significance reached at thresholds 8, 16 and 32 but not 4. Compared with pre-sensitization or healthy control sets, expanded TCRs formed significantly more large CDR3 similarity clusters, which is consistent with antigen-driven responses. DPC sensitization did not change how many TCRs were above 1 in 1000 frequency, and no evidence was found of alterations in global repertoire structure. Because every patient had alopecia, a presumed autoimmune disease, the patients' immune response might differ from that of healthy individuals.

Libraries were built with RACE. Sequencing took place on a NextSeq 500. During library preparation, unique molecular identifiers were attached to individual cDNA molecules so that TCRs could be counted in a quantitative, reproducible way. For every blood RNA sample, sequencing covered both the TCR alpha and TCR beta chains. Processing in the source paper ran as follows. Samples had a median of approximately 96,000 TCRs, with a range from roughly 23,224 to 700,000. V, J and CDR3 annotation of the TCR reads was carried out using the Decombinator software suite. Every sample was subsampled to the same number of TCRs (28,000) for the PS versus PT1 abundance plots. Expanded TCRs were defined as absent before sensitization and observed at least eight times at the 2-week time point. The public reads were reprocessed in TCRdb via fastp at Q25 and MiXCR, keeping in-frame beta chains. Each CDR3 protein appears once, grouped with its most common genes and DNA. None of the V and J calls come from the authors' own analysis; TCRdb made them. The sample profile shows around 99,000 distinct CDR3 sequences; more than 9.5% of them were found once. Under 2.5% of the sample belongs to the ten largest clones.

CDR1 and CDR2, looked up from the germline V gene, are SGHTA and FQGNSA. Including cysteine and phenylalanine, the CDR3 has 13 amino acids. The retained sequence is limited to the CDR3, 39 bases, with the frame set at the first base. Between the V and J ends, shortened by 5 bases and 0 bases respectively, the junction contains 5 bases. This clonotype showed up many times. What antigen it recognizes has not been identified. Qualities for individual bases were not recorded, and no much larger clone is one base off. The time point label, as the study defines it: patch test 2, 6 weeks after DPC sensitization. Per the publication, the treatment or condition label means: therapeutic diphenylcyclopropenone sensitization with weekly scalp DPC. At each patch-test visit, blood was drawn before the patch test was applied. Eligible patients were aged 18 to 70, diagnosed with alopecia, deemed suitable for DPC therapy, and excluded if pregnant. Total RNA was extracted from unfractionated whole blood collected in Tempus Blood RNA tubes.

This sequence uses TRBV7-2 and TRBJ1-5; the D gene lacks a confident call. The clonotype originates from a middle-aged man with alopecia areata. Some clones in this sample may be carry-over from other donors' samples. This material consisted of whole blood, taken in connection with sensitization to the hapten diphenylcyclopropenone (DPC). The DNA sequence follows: TGTGCCAGCAGCGATTATAGCAATCAGCCCCAGCATTTT. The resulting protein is CASSDYSNQPQHF. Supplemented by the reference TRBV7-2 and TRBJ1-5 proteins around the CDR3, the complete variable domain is GAGVSQSPSNKVTEKGKDVELRCDPISGHTALYWYRQSLGQGLEFLIYFQGNSAPDKSGLPSDRFSAERTGGSVSTLTIQRTQQEDSAVYLCASSDYSNQPQHFGDGTRLSIL.